Described below is a single T cell receptor beta chain sequence and its context. Per the study methods: Amplification from reference gene primers served as the basis for estimated nucleated cell counts. This table comes from immunoSEQ multiplex PCR, and its TCRdb copy is limited to in-frame clones, with some not included. V, J and clone size are taken as reported in that table, and D and trimming were inferred from the DNA itself. The sample has roughly 190,000 clones; roughly 84% are singletons. The sample is drawn from a study of blood T cell repertoires in COVID-19. V was shortened by 2 bases and J by 6 bases, with 13 bases between the two germline ends. Looked up from germline, CDR1 is MNHEY and CDR2 is SVGAGI. The CDR3 runs 14 residues.

The origin of this receptor is a woman aged 65 to 85 with COVID-19, enrolled during active disease. The chain links TRBV6-5 to TRBJ1-1; D is unclear. The specimen was peripheral blood. The CDR3 spells CASSYLFGRAEAFF. DNA of the CDR3: TGTGCCAGCAGTTACCTTTTTGGGAGAGCTGAAGCTTTCTTT.